This TCR beta chain was documented in a study of blood T cell repertoires in COVID-19 (dated by TCRdb to 2018 to 2020). For the wider study: Collaborator samples came from the United States, Italy and Spain and covered acute and convalescent phases of COVID-19. The prospective study material was composed of cDNA or gDNA derived from T cells, B-cell-depleted T cells, or PBMCs. The dataset comprised deeply sampled blood TCRbeta repertoires from subjects exposed to, actively infected with, or recovered from COVID-19. The repertoires were released in a freely available public database intended as a resource for research on the immune response to SARS-CoV-2. Samples came from the ongoing ImmuneRACE study (first 160 participants) plus 1,254 subjects from 6 global collaborators. A de-identified subject ID, COVID-19 status, age in years and sex were almost always included in the sample metadata. Where HLA class I and class II types were available, the types were taken from metadata supplied by the sample provider, not from assay-based typing. Study-level results and caveats: How much clinical and demographic metadata was included differed by source and by participant, and the metadata was provided uncurated.

With respect to this clone: The antigen it recognizes is unknown. Base quality data are lacking; no much larger clone is found one base away.

TCRbeta CDR3 regions were amplified from genomic DNA by means of the immunoSEQ Assay, a bias-controlled multiplex PCR. From the authors' description of their analysis: Nucleated cell counts per sample were estimated from amplification of reference gene primers within the assay. To quantify the absolute abundance of each unique TCRbeta CDR3 rearrangement, sequence reads were collapsed and filtered. For each sample, productive Simpson clonality was calculated as the square root of Simpson's diversity index over productive rearrangements. TCRdb holds this immuneACCESS table with in-frame rearrangements only. Some clones are missing; in checked studies, unresolved V genes explain under half, and the rest has no known cause. V and J calls plus clone size are reproduced from that table; the DNA served to infer D and trimming. This sample comprises 50,000 to 75,000 clones, 80% of them detected only once. The ten top clones hold approximately 7.2% of the sample.

Each collaborating institution followed its own protocols to collect whole blood in K2EDTA tubes. For TCRbeta analysis, collaborators shipped samples in one of three forms: frozen whole blood, isolated PBMCs, or DNA extracted from either of those sample types. CDR1 and CDR2, looked up from the germline V gene (reference sequence), are SGHNT and YYREEE. From its cysteine to its phenylalanine, the CDR3 spans 13 amino acids. The entry retains the CDR3 DNA only, 39 bases that are in frame from base 1. Relative to germline, V is 3 bases shorter and J is 5 bases shorter, with 8 bases between their ends. The specimen sequenced was peripheral blood. This receptor was taken from a man between 60 and 75 years old with acute or convalescent COVID-19. The V gene is TRBV5-4 and the J gene is TRBJ2-2; the D gene is not confidently resolved. The sequenced DNA: TGTGCCAGCAGCTCCCCGACAACCGGGGAGCTGTTTTTT. It encodes CASSSPTTGELFF.